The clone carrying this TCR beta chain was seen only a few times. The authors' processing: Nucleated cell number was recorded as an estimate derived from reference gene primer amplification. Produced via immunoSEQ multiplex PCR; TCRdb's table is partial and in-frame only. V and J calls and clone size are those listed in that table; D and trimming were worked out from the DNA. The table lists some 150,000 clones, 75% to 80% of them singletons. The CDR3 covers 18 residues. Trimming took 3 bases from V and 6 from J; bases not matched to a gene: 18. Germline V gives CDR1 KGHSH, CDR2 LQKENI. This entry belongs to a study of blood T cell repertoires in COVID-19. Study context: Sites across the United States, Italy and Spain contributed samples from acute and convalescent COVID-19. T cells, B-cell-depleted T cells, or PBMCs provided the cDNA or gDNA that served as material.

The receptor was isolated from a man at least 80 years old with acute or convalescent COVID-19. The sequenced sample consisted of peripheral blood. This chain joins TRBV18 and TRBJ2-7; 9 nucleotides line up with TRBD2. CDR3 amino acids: CASSPLSRAGGTAAEQYV. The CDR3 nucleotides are TGTGCCAGCTCACCGTTATCACGAGCGGGGGGAACCGCCGCCGAGCAGTACGTC.